Listed below are T cell receptor beta chains from one sample, sequenced in a study of cytomegalovirus exposure and HLA in healthy donors. Libraries were prepared by immunoSEQ multiplex PCR; TCRdb keeps only in-frame clonotypes and omits some of them. The sample lists some 100,000 clones; approximately 76% were seen once. The sample comprised PBMCs. The receptors originated from a man aged 50 to 60 in good health and CMV-seropositive. Both conserved end residues are trimmed from each CDR3. Each record gives: V gene, clone size, CDR3 protein. Clone size is not always given. Where it is, it says once, few, many or a class for expanded clones.

TRBV19	NA	ASSIEATEAF
TRBV6-5	NA	ASSRGGSGNTIY
TRBV6-5	NA	ASSYNRGIYTEAF
TRBV5-1	few	ASSLTVQGALGQPQH
TRBV5-5	NA	ASSEGTGSSYEQY
TRBV11-2	NA	ASSLVSTPLH
TRBV11-3	NA	ASSRWGVGAYEQY
TRBV5-1	NA	ASSLIGANTEAF
TRBV7-2	NA	ASSQGGGQPGGAF
TRBV9	NA	ASSPRGRGGEETQY
TRBV5-1	few	ASSLPGNNYGYT
TRBV18	once	ASSPGQGYDNEQF
TRBV10-2	NA	ASSEVRGELF
TRBV7-7	NA	ASSPGQGNTGELF
TRBV19	NA	ASSSGPTDTQY
TRBV28	NA	ASSLGGSGANVLT
TRBV5-6	NA	ASSLWYSYNEQF
TRBV5-1	NA	ASSLGTSGSNEQF
TRBV6-1	NA	ASSKRTAVNTEAF
TRBV10-1	NA	ASASFRDSNEQF
TRBV28	NA	ASSLLGRENQPQH
TRBV27	NA	ASSRDSSYEQY
TRBV27	few	ASSFTQQGRKEKLF
TRBV19	NA	ASSIGRQAYEQY
TRBV11-3	NA	ASSSGGTGDTEAF
TRBV2	NA	ASSEPGNTIY
TRBV4-1	NA	ASSLGRDRGGSPLH
TRBV7-9	few	ASSLAQWAEQY
TRBV9	NA	ASSAGVDTGELF
TRBV28	NA	AVMGARRETQY
TRBV28	NA	ASSSQGVAKNIQY
TRBV5-1	NA	ASSLAVDSYEQY
TRBV7-2	NA	ASSLAGAAYNEQF
TRBV7-8	NA	ASSLGSIYNEQF
TRBV4-2	once	ASSQVAGAGANVLT
TRBV6-5	few	ASSPGQGSYGYT
TRBV29-1	NA	AGQSSYEQY
TRBV28	NA	ASSSTRQGAGSPLH
TRBV18	NA	ASSPGMTGELF
TRBV5-1	NA	ASSLEVVTYEQY
TRBV18	NA	ATSRGGETQY
TRBV9	once	ASSVEQNYGYT
TRBV19	NA	ASSMNSGRTGELF
TRBV4-3	once	ASSQDKGGGEIGEQF
TRBV5-1	NA	ASSLSGEGYGYT
TRBV5-8	NA	ASSLWTPTSKLAKNIQY
TRBV5-4	NA	ASTQTEGLAGSHEQY
TRBV6-1	once	ASYTPGQGRSPLH
TRBV10-3	NA	AISLTGNTEAF
TRBV27	NA	ASSLWGLAGGPYNEQF
TRBV19	once	ASSPGTFRYEQY
TRBV5-1	NA	ASTPGKGTGGTGELF
TRBV7-9	NA	ASSYGETYNSPLH
TRBV21-1	NA	ASSKALLGQTSGNTIY
TRBV6-1	once	ASSGASSSYNEQF
TRBV10-1	NA	ASRGPGEEETQY
TRBV6-5	NA	ASSYSSGGRDTEAF